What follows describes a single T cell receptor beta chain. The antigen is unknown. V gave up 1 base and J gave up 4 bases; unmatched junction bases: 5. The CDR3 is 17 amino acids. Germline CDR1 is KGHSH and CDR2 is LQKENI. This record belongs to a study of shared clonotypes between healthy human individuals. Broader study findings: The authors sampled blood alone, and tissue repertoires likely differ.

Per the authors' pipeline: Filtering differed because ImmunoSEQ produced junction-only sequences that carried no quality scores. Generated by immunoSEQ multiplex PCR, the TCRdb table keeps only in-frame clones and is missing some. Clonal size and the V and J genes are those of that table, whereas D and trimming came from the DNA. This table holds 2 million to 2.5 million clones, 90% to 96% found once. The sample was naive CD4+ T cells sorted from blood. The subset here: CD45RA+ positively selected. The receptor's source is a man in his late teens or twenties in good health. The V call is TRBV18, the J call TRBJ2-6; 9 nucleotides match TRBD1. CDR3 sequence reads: CASSPRDRVPGANVLTF. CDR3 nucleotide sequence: TGTGCCAGCTCACCACGGGACAGGGTCCCCGGGGCCAACGTCCTGACTTTC.